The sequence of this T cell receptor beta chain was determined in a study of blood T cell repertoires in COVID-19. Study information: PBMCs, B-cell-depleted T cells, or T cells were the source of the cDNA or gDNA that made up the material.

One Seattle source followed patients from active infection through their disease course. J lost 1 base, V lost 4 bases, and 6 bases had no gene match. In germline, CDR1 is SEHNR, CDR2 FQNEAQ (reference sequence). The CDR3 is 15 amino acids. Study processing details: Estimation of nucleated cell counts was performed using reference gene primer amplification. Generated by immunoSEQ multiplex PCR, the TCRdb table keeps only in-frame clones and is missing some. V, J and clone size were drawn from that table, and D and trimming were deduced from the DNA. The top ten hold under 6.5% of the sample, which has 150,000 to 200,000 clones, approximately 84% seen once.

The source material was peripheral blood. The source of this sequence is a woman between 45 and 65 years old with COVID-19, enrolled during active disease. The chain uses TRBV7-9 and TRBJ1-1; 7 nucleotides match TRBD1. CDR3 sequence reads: CASSSQGIGNTEAFF. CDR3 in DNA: TGTGCCAGCAGCTCACAGGGGATCGGGAACACTGAAGCTTTCTTT.